Shown below are 19 T cell receptor beta chains from a single sample sequenced in a study of Graves' ophthalmopathy and Graves' hyperthyroidism. RNA transcripts were the template, and TCR beta CDR3 regions were amplified from them. HTBI-primed RT-PCR formed the first round, and a multiplex PCR formed the second. Each CDR3 protein gets one entry after TCRdb re-called the multiplex PCR reads with MiXCR. The sample includes approximately 500,000 distinct CDR3 sequences, approximately 14% of them seen just once. Sequenced material: blood. These receptor sequences come from a woman aged 30 to 39 with Graves' ophthalmopathy.

The rearrangement uses TRBV20-1 and TRBJ1-1; TRBD1 agrees at 8 bases. The V gene end was trimmed by 3 bases and the J gene end by 2 bases; junction bases not matched to a gene: 5. The CDR3 consists of 14 residues. Germline loops: CDR1 DFQATT, CDR2 SNEGSKA (reference sequence). CDR3 protein: CSASPGGENTEAFF. CDR3 DNA: TGCAGTGCTAGCCCAGGGGGCGAAAACACTGAAGCTTTCTTT.

The V call is TRBV19, the J call TRBJ1-5; TRBD1 aligns across 8 bases. The CDR3 runs 15 residues. Germline V gives CDR1 LNHDA, CDR2 SQIVND (reference sequence). V was pared by 3 bases and J by 3 bases, with 4 bases of the junction left unmatched. The CDR3 region has the DNA TGTGCCAGTAGTATGGGACAGGCGAACAATCAGCCCCAGCATTTT. Protein: CASSMGQANNQPQHF.

Only a few counts were recorded for this clonotype. The V and J genes are TRBV12-3 or TRBV12-4 and TRBJ2-5, with D hard to call. Trimming cost V 4 bases and J 9 bases, with 18 bases left between them. This CDR3 comprises 14 residues. CDR3 DNA: TGTGCCAGCAGTTCCCAGACTCTGGTGGTGGCCCAGTACTTC. The encoded protein is CASSSQTLVVAQYF.

This sequence joins TRBV9 and TRBJ2-7, with 12 bases matching TRBD2. The CDR3 is 19 amino acids. After removal of 0 bases from V and 6 bases from J, the junction contained 16 bases not matched to a gene. The germline CDR1 and CDR2 sequences are SGDLS and YYNGEE. This CDR3 is CASSVGGTAGLAGIGEQYF. The CDR3 DNA follows: TGTGCCAGCAGCGTAGGGGGGACAGCCGGACTAGCGGGAATCGGCGAGCAGTACTTC. The whole variable domain, remainder taken from reference TRBV9 and TRBJ2-7, is DSGVTQTPKHLITATGQRVTLRCSPRSGDLSVYWYQQSLDQGLQFLIQYYNGEERAKGNILERFSAQQFPDLHSELNLSSLELGDSALYFCASSVGGTAGLAGIGEQYFGPGTRLTVT.

The sample holds a few counts of this clonotype. The rearrangement uses TRBV29-1 and TRBJ1-1; D is unclear. V lost 3 bases and J lost 11, with 10 bases in between. Germline V gene sequence: CDR1 SQVTM, CDR2 ANQGSEA. The CDR3 sequence is 10 residues long. The CDR3 sequence is CSVEHLGAFF. CDR3 in DNA: TGCAGCGTTGAGCATTTGGGGGCTTTCTTT.

This clonotype was detected only a few times. The rearrangement joins TRBV24-1 to TRBJ1-5; weak D call: TRBD1 (6 bases). Germline-derived CDR1 and CDR2 are KGHDR and SFDVKD. The CDR3 has 15 residues. V was pared by 5 bases and J by 4 bases, with 14 bases between. The CDR3, as DNA: TGTGCCACCAGTGGTGTCGGGGGGCGAAATCAGCCCCAGCATTTT. As protein: CATSGVGGRNQPQHF.

This clonotype was seen repeatedly, ten times or more. The rearrangement uses TRBV6-5 and TRBJ2-7, with D uncertain. From germline, CDR1 is MNHEY and CDR2 SVGAGI. The V gene lost 0 bases and the J gene lost 0 bases, with 6 bases spanning the gap. This CDR3 region has 14 residues. The CDR3 sequence is CASSYSGSSYEQYF. CDR3 coding DNA: TGTGCCAGCAGTTACTCGGGCAGCTCCTACGAGCAGTACTTC.

This chain connects TRBV11-2 to TRBJ1-2; D not resolved. Germline CDR1 SGHAT, CDR2 FQNNGV. The CDR3 length is 14 residues. Trimming removed 4 bases at V and 4 bases at J, with 13 bases between. This chain's CDR3 is CASSSTGRLYGYTF. The DNA for the CDR3 is TGTGCCAGCAGCTCCACTGGGAGACTCTATGGCTACACCTTC.

This clonotype was observed at least ten times. One end of the junction fails to match germline, which may point to a read error. The chain carries TRBV5-6 and TRBJ1-1; perhaps TRBD1 as D (6 bases). The CDR3 consists of 14 residues. Per germline, CDR1 SGHDT and CDR2 YYEEEE. The CDR3 bases are TGTGCCAGCGGCTTGTACAGGGTGAACACTGAAGCTTTCTTT. This encodes CASGLYRVNTEAFF.

This clonotype was detected ten times or more. The chain combines TRBV5-1 with TRBJ2-7, with a possible D match to TRBD1 (5 bases). The CDR3 is 18 amino acids. The V and J ends lost 0 bases and 0 bases respectively, with 19 bases between them. Germline assignment: CDR1 SGHRS and CDR2 YFSETQ. In nucleotides, the CDR3 is TGCGCCAGCAGCTTGGCGCCCCTGATTCGTGACAGCTCCTACGAGCAGTACTTC. Translating it yields CASSLAPLIRDSSYEQYF. The full variable domain, completed using reference TRBV5-1 and TRBJ2-7, is KAGVTQTPRYLIKTRGQQVTLSCSPISGHRSVSWYQQTPGQGLQFLFEYFSETQRNKGNFPGRFSGRQFSNSRSEMNVSTLELGDSALYLCASSLAPLIRDSSYEQYFGPGTRLTVT.

This clonotype appeared many times. The chain recombines TRBV7-8 with TRBJ1-1, with TRBD1 as a possible D gene (5 bases). The V gene lost 5 bases and the J gene lost 0 bases, with 16 bases spanning the gap. Germline assignment: CDR1 SGHVS and CDR2 FQNEAQ. CDR3 size: 16 residues. CDR3 DNA: TGTGCCAGCAGCCCTCACAGGAGCCTGATGAACACTGAAGCTTTCTTT. It specifies CASSPHRSLMNTEAFF.

V usage is TRBV19 and J usage is TRBJ1-1; the D is unclear. V gave up 4 bases and J gave up 4 bases, with 7 bases separating them. Germline CDR1 and CDR2: LNHDA and SQIVND (reference sequence). This CDR3 comprises 12 residues. This CDR3 reads CASSKSSTEAFF. The CDR3 nucleotides are TGTGCCAGTAGTAAGAGTAGCACTGAAGCTTTCTTT.

This clonotype has at least ten counts. The chain links TRBV28 to TRBJ2-7, with TRBD1 identical over 10 bases. Germline CDR1 and CDR2: MDHEN and SYDVKM. Unmatched junction bases numbered 9, after V lost 4 bases and J lost 6 bases. This CDR3 comprises 15 residues. CDR3 sequence: CASSSPGTGAFEQYF. CDR3 bases: TGTGCCAGCAGTTCCCCAGGGACAGGGGCTTTCGAGCAGTACTTC.

In regard to this clonotype: This may arise from a read error, as a much more abundant clone is one base away. The V gene is TRBV11-1, the J gene TRBJ2-7; D remains ambiguous. The CDR3 is 13 amino acids. Per germline, CDR1 SGHAT and CDR2 FQDESV (reference sequence). V was shortened by 5 bases and J by 2 bases, with 10 bases between the two germline ends. CDR3 region: CASSVSDTYEQYF. The CDR3 region has the DNA TGTGCCAGCAGCGTGTCAGATACCTACGAGCAGTACTTC.

This clonotype has a count of ten or more. V gene TRBV19 combines with J gene TRBJ1-1; D is unclear. Looked up from germline, CDR1 is LNHDA and CDR2 is SQIVND (reference sequence). The CDR3 covers 12 residues. Trimming took 8 bases from V and 4 from J, leaving 11 bases between them. The CDR3 is CASRPGGTEAFF. The DNA of the CDR3 is TGTGCCAGTCGACCAGGAGGCACTGAAGCTTTCTTT. The full variable domain, with the rest looked up from reference TRBV19 and TRBJ1-1, is DGGITQSPKYLFRKEGQNVTLSCEQNLNHDAMYWYRQDPGQGLRLIYYSQIVNDFQKGDIAEGYSVSREKKESFPLTVTSAQKNPTAFYLCASRPGGTEAFFGQGTRLTVV.

This clonotype was counted at least ten times. This chain connects TRBV6-1 to TRBJ2-7, with D possibly being TRBD2 (6 bases). The length of the CDR3 is 16 residues. Trimming pared 5 bases from V and 4 bases from J, leaving 21 bases between. In germline, CDR1 is MNHNS, CDR2 SASEGT. In DNA, the CDR3 is TGTGCCAGCAGTCCCGGGCGGGGCAGGTTCTGGTACGAGCAGTACTTC. It is translated as CASSPGRGRFWYEQYF.

This clonotype came up many times. A read error may be the cause here, since a much bigger clone is one base away. V usage is TRBV12-3 or TRBV12-4 and J usage is TRBJ2-5; D may be TRBD1 or TRBD2 (6 bases each). The CDR3 extends over 14 amino acids. V dropped 3 bases and J dropped 9 bases, with 17 bases sitting between them. CDR3 sequence: CASSFTRAGEAQYF. The CDR3 region has the DNA TGTGCCAGCAGTTTCACGAGGGCAGGGGAGGCCCAGTACTTC.

This clonotype was seen ten or more times. The chain recombines TRBV25-1 with TRBJ1-2; unclear D gene. Germline V gives CDR1 MGHDK, CDR2 SYGVNS. Trimming stripped 2 bases from V and 2 bases from J, with 9 bases between. This CDR3 is built from 14 residues. CDR3 region: CASSETDWNYGYTF. The CDR3 region has the DNA TGTGCCAGCAGTGAAACTGACTGGAACTATGGCTACACCTTC.

This clonotype has a count of ten or more. The chain recombines TRBV19 with TRBJ1-5; a weak D match, TRBD1 (6 bases). V shed 3 bases and J shed 1 base, with 13 bases lying between them. Germline V gives CDR1 LNHDA, CDR2 SQIVND (reference sequence). This CDR3 spans 16 amino acids. CDR3 protein: CASSIWGRGSNQPQHF. The CDR3 nucleotides are TGTGCCAGTAGTATCTGGGGGCGAGGAAGCAATCAGCCCCAGCATTTT.